This TCR beta chain is drawn from a study of T cell responses to AZD1222 COVID-19 vaccine. About the research overall: Some second doses came at about 4 weeks and others at about 12 weeks; these were pooled.

About this clone: The antigen is not known.

Profiling relied on immunoSEQ multiplex PCR, and the TCRdb table lists in-frame clones only, not all of them. Of roughly 67,000 clones in the sample, 70% to 90% were seen once. Study conclusions and caveats: The sample set comprised mostly white British donors with more females, and clonal diversity was possibly underestimated.

The V end was cut by 1 base, the J end by 4 bases, with 9 bases between. The V gene's germline CDR1 is KGHDR and CDR2 SFDVKD. This CDR3 comprises 14 residues. J is TRBJ2-5 and V is TRBV24-1, with D unresolved. The sequences come from peripheral blood, collected on day 0 of AZD1222 vaccination. This TCR was sampled from an adult in good health. CDR3 in amino acids: CATSDLGIGETQYF. The DNA for the CDR3 is TGTGCCACCAGTGATTTAGGGATCGGAGAGACCCAGTACTTC.